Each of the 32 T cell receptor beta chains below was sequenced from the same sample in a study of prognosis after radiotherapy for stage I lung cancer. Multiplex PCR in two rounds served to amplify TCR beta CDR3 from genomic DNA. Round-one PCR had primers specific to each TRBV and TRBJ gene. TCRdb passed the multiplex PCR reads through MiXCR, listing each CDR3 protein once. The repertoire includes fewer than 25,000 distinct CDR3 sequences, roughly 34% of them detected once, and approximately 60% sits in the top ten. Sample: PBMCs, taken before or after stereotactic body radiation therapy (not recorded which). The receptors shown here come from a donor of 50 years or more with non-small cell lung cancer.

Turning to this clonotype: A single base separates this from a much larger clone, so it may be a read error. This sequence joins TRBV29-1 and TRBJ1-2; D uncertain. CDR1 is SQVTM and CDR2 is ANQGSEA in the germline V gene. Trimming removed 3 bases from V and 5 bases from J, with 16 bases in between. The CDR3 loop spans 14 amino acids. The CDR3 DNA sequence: TGCAGCGTTGACGTGGACCTCGGGTCATATGGCTACACCTTC. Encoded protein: CSVDVDLGSYGYTF.

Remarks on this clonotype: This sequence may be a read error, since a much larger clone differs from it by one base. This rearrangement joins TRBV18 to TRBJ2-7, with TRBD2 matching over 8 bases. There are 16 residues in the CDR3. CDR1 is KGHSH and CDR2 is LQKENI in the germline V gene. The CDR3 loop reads CTSSPYVTGGGGEQYF. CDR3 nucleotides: TGTACCAGCTCACCCTACGTCACGGGAGGGGGAGGCGAGCAGTACTTC.

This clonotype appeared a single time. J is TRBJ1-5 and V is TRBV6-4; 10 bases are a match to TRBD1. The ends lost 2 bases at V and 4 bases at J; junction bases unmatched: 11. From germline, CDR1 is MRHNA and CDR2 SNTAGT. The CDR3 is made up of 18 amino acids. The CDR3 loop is CASSDPKDRGSPNQPQHF. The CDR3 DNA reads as TGTGCCAGCAGTGACCCCAAGGACAGGGGGAGTCCAAATCAGCCCCAGCATTTT.

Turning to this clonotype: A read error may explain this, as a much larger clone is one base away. CDR3 in DNA: TGTGCCAGCTCACCACCAACTAGCGGGAGTGAGGCAGATACGCAGTATTTT. Translation: CASSPPTSGSEADTQYF. V is TRBV18 and J is TRBJ2-3; 11 nucleotides agree with TRBD2. This CDR3 has 17 residues. Germline loops: CDR1 KGHSH, CDR2 LQKENI. V shed 0 bases and J 4 bases; nucleotides not matched to a gene: 6.

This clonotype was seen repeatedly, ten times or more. The chain's CDR3 is CAWSTAGTGLDGYTF. The DNA of the CDR3 is TGTGCCTGGAGTACCGCCGGGACAGGGCTGGATGGCTACACCTTC. The V and J genes are TRBV30 and TRBJ1-2, with TRBD1 matching 9 bases. Germline CDR1 reads GTSNPN; CDR2 reads SVGIG (reference sequence). CDR3 length: 15 residues. V lost 2 bases, J lost 6 bases, and 10 bases stayed unmatched.

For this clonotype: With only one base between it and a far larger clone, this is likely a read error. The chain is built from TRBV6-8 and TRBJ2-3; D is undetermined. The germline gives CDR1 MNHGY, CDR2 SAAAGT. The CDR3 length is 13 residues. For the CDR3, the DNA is TGTCCCAGCACCCAGATCAGGTCAGATACGCAGTATTTT. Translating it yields CPSTQIRSDTQYF.

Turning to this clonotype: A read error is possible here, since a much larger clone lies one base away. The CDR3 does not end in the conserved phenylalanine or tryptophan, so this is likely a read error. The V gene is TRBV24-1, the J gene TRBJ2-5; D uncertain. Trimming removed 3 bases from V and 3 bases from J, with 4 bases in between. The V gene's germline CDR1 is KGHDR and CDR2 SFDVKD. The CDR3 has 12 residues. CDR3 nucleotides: TGTGCCACCAGTGATGTGGAAGAGACCCAGTACTTG. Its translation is CATSDVEETQYL.

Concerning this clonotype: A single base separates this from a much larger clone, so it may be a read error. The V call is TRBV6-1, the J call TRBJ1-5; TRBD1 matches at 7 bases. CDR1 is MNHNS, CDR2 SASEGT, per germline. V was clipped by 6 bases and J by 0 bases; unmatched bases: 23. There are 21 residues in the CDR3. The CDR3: CASRRKSVGGSRNLSNQPQHF. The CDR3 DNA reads TGTGCCAGCAGAAGGAAATCAGTAGGGGGCAGCCGAAACCTTAGCAATCAGCCCCAGCATTTT.

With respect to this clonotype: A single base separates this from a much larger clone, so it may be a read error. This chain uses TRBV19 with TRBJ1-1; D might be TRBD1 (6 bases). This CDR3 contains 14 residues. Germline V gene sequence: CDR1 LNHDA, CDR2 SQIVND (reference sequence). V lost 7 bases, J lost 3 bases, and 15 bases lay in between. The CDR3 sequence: CASIPGVWDTEAFF. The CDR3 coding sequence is TGTGCCAGTATCCCAGGGGTCTGGGACACTGAAGCTTTCTTT.

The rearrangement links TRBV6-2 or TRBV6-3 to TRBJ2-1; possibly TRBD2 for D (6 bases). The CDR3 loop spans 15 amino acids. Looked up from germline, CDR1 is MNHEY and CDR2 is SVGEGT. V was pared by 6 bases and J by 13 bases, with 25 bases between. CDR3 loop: CASRGGVACPGDQFF. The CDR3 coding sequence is TGTGCCAGCAGGGGCGGGGTAGCGTGCCCAGGTGATCAGTTCTTC.

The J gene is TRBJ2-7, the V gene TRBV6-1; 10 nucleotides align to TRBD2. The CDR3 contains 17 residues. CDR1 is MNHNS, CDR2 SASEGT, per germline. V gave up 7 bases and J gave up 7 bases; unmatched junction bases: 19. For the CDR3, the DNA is TGTGCCAGCACCCAAAGGTCTAGCGGGGGCCCCAGAGGGGAGCAGTACTTC. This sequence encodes CASTQRSSGGPRGEQYF.

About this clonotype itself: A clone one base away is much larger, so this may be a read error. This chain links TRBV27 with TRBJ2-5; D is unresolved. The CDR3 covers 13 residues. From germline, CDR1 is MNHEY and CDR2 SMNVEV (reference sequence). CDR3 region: CASRAYEEETHYF. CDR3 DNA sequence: TGTGCCAGCAGGGCCTATGAGGAAGAGACCCATTACTTC.

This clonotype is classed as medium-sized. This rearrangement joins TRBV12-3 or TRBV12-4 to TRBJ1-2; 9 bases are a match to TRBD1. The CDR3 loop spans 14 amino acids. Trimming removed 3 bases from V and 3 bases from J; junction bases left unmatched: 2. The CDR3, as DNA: TGTGCCAGCAGTTTTGGGACAGGGTACTATGGCTACACCTTC. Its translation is CASSFGTGYYGYTF.

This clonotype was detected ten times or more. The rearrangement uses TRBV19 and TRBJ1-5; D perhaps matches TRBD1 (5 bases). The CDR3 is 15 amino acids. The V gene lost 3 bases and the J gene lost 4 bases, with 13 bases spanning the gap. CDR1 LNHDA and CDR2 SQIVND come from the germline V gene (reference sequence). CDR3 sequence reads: CASSITGVGNQPQHF. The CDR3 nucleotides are TGTGCCAGTAGTATTACGGGGGTTGGGAATCAGCCCCAGCATTTT. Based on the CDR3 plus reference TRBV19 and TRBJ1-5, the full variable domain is DGGITQSPKYLFRKEGQNVTLSCEQNLNHDAMYWYRQDPGQGLRLIYYSQIVNDFQKGDIAEGYSVSREKKESFPLTVTSAQKNPTAFYLCASSITGVGNQPQHFGDGTRLSIL.

The CDR3 DNA sequence: TGTGCCAGCAGCATCGTGACAGGGACTGAAAAACTGTTTTTT. Residues: CASSIVTGTEKLFF. The chain joins TRBV5-8 to TRBJ1-4, with 7 nucleotides matching TRBD1. Germline CDR1 SGHTS, CDR2 YDEGEE. The CDR3 is made up of 14 amino acids. Trimming took 4 bases from V and 7 from J; bases not matched to a gene: 7.

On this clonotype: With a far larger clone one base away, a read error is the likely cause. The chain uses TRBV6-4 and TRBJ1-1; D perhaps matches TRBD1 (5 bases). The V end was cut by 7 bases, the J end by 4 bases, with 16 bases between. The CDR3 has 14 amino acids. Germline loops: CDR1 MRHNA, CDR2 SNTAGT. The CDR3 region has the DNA TGTGCCAGCATCGGCAGGACATTGAGCACTGAAGCTTTCTTT. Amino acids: CASIGRTLSTEAFF.

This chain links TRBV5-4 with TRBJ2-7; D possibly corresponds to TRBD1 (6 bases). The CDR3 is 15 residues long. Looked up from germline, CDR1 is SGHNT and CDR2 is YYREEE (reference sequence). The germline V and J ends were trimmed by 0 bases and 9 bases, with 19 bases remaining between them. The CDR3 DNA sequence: TGTGCCAGCAGCTTGGATAGGGGGAATGGACGATGGCAGTACTTC. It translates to CASSLDRGNGRWQYF.

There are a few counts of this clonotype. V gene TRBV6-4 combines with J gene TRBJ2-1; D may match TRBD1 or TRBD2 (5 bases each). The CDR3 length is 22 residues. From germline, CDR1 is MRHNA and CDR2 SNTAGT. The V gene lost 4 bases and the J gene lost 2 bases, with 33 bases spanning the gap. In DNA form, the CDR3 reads TGTGCCAGCAGTGCATGTGGGGTTAACTATCTCGGAGAGAGGGGACCCTACAATGAGCAGTTCTTC. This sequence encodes CASSACGVNYLGERGPYNEQFF.

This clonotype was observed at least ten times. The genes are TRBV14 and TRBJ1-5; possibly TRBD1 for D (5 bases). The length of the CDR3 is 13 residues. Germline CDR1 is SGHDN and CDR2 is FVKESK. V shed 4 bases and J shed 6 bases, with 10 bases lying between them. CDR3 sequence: CASSLGAGQPQHF. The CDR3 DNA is TGTGCCAGCAGCCTTGGGGCTGGTCAGCCCCAGCATTTT.

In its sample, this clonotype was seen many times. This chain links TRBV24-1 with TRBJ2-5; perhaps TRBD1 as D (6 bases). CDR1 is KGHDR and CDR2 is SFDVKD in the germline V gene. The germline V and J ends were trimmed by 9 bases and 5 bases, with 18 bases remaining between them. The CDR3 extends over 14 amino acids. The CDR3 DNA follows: TGTGCCACCCACCTAACTACAGGGAATGAGACCCAGTACTTC. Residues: CATHLTTGNETQYF.

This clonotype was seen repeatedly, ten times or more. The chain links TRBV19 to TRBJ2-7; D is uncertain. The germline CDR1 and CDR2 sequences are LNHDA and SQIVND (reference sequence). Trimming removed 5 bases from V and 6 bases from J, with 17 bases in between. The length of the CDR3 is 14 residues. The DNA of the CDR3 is TGTGCCAGTAGTGCCCCGGAAAGGACGGGCGAGCAGTACTTC. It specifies CASSAPERTGEQYF. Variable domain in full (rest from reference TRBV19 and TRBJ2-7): DGGITQSPKYLFRKEGQNVTLSCEQNLNHDAMYWYRQDPGQGLRLIYYSQIVNDFQKGDIAEGYSVSREKKESFPLTVTSAQKNPTAFYLCASSAPERTGEQYFGPGTRLTVT.

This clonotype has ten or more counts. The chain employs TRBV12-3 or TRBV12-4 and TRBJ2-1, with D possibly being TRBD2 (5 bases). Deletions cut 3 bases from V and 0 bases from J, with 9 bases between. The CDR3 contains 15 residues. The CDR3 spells CASSLSGSSYNEQFF. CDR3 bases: TGTGCCAGCAGTTTGAGCGGAAGCTCCTACAATGAGCAGTTCTTC.

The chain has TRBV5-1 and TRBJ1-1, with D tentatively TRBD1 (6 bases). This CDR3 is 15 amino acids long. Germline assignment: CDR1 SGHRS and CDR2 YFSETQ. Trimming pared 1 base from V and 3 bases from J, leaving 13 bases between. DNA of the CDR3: TGCGCCAGCAGCTTGATACAGGGTGGTGACACTGAAGCTTTCTTT. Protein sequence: CASSLIQGGDTEAFF.

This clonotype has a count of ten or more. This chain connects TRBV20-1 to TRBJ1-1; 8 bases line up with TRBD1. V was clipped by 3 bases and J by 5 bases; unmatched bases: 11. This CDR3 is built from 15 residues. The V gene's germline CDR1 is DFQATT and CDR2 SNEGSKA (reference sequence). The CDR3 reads CSASTQDRGGTEAFF. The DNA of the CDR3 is TGCAGTGCTAGTACACAAGACAGGGGAGGTACTGAAGCTTTCTTT.

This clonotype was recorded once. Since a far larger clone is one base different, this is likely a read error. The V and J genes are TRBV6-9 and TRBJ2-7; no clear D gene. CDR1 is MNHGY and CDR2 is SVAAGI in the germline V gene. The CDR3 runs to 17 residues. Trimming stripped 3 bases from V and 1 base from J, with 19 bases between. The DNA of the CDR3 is TGTGCCAGCAGTTACACGTTGTATCTATCGGCATCCTACGAGCAGTACTTC. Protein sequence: CASSYTLYLSASYEQYF.

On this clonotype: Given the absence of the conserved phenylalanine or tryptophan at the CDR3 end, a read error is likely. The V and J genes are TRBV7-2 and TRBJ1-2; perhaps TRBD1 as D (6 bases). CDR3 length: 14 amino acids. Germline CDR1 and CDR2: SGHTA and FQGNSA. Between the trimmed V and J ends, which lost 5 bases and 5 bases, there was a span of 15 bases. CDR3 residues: CASSSIQGGYGYTL. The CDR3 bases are TGTGCCAGCAGCAGTATACAGGGCGGGTATGGCTACACCTTA.

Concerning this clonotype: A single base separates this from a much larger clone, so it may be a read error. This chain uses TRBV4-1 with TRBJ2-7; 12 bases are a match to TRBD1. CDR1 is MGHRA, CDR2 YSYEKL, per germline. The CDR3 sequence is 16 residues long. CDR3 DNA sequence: TGCGCCAGCAGCCAACTGTCGGGACAGGGGGCTCGCGAGAAGTACTTC. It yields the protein CASSQLSGQGAREKYF.

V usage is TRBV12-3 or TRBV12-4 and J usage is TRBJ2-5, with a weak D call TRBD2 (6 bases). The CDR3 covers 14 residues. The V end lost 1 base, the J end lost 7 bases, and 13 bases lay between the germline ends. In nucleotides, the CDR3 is TGTGCCAGCAGTTTAGAAATGCCCGGGGGGACCCAGTACTTC. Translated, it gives CASSLEMPGGTQYF.

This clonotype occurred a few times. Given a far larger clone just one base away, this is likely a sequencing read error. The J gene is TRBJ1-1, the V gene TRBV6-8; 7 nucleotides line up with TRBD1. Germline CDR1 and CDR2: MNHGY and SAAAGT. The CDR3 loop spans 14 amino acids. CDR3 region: CASSRGTVETGAFF. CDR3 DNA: TGTGCCAGCAGCCGGGGGACAGTTGAAACTGGAGCTTTCTTT.

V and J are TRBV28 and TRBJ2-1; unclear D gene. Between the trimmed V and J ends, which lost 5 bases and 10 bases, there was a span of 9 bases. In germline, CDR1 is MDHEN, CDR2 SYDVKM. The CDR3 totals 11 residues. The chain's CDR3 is CASSTPAEQFF. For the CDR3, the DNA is TGTGCCAGCAGTACCCCGGCGGAGCAGTTCTTC.

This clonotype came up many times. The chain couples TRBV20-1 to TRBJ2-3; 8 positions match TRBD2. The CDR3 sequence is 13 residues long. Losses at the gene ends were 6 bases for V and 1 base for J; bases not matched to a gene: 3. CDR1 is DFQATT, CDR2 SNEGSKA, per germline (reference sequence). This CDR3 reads CSARGGRTDTQYF. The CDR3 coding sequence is TGCAGTGCCCGGGGGGGCCGCACAGATACGCAGTATTTT.

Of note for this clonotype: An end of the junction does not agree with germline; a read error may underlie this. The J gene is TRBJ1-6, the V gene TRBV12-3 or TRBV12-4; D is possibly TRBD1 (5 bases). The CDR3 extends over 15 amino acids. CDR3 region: CASSPPGIGDSPLHF. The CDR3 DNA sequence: TGTGCCAGCAGCCCTCCAGGGATCGGGGATTCACCCCTCCATTTT.